What follows is one T cell receptor (beta chain) and its context. Its cognate antigen is unknown. The data are from a study of OX40 agonist ivuxolimab in advanced cancers. Study background: Approximately 41% of patients had received prior checkpoint inhibitor therapy.

J was trimmed by 3 bases and V by 2 bases; bases with no gene match: 2. The CDR3 contains 13 residues. Germline CDR1 reads GTSNPN; CDR2 reads SVGIG (reference sequence). Produced via immunoSEQ multiplex PCR; TCRdb's table is partial and in-frame only. The sample records tens of thousands of clones, about four fifths being singletons. General study points: Average numbers of expanded clones were greater in CD8+ T cells than in CD4+. Both CD4+ and CD8+ T cell populations in blood had undergone clonal expansion by week 6 at 0.1 to 3.0 mg/kg.

This TCR derives from an adult with an advanced solid tumor such as melanoma, head and neck, liver or kidney cancer. This chain links TRBV30 with TRBJ2-3, with TRBD2 matching 7 bases. The sample in question was CD4+ or CD8+ T cells sorted from blood, obtained in a trial of the OX40 agonist ivuxolimab. The DNA for the CDR3 is TGTGCCTGGAGTTCGGGGGGAACAGATACGCAGTATTTT. Protein sequence: CAWSSGGTDTQYF.